One and the same sample provided the 16 T cell receptor beta chains below, sequenced in a study of spatial heterogeneity in lung cancer. TCRdb ran MiXCR on the 5' RACE reads and lists one entry per CDR3 protein. The table has some 47,000 distinct CDR3 sequences, 6% to 9% seen once. Time point denoted: sample taken at primary tumor resection. Sequencing covered unsorted whole RNA taken from tumor, nontumor lung or frozen PBMC. Specimen: PBMCs, collected at surgery. These receptor sequences come from a female donor with early-stage non-small cell lung cancer.

This clonotype appeared once. One end of the junction fails to match germline, which may point to a read error. This chain connects TRBV19 to TRBJ2-1; possibly TRBD1 for D (5 bases). CDR1 LNHDA and CDR2 SQIVND come from the germline V gene (reference sequence). The CDR3 is 16 residues long. As DNA, the CDR3 is TGTGCCAGTAGTATTCCGACAGTACTTACCTACAATGGGCAGTTCTTC. This encodes CASSIPTVLTYNGQFF. The full variable domain, with the rest looked up from reference TRBV19 and TRBJ2-1, is DGGITQSPKYLFRKEGQNVTLSCEQNLNHDAMYWYRQDPGQGLRLIYYSQIVNDFQKGDIAEGYSVSREKKESFPLTVTSAQKNPTAFYLCASSIPTVLTYNGQFFGPGTRLTVL.

A few counts support this clonotype. The chain employs TRBV7-6 and TRBJ2-1; 7 positions match TRBD1. The CDR3 runs 13 residues. The germline CDR1 and CDR2 sequences are SGHVS and FNYEAQ. Unmatched junction bases numbered 7, after V lost 5 bases and J lost 9 bases. CDR3 coding DNA: TGTGCCAGCAGCGCCAGGGGGTGGGGTGAGCAGTTCTTC. It translates to CASSARGWGEQFF. The full variable domain, rest sourced from reference TRBV7-6 and TRBJ2-1, is GAGVSQSPRYKVTKRGQDVALRCDPISGHVSLYWYRQALGQGPEFLTYFNYEAQQDKSGLPNDRFSAERPEGSISTLTIQRTEQRDSAMYRCASSARGWGEQFFGPGTRLTVL.

This clonotype appeared many times. The V gene is TRBV28, the J gene TRBJ1-6, with D uncertain. V was clipped by 1 base and J by 6 bases, with 7 bases between them. Germline V gene data show CDR1 as MDHEN and CDR2 as SYDVKM. This CDR3 is 14 amino acids long. The DNA for the CDR3 is TGTGCCAGCAGTTTATATGGGGTTAATTCACCCCTCCACTTT. It codes for CASSLYGVNSPLHF.

This clonotype was observed a handful of times. The rearrangement joins TRBV6-4 to TRBJ2-1, with a tentative D call TRBD2 (6 bases). Germline assignment: CDR1 MRHNA and CDR2 SNTAGT. The length of the CDR3 is 15 residues. V lost 6 bases and J 3 bases, leaving 15 bases between the germline ends. In DNA, the CDR3 is TGTGCCAGCAGACTGGAGTGGGGGGACTACAATGAGCAGTTCTTC. Translation gives CASRLEWGDYNEQFF.

This clonotype has ten or more counts. V and J are TRBV29-1 and TRBJ2-5, with 10 nucleotides matching TRBD2. Trimming cost V 6 bases and J 4 bases; bases outside gene matches: 8. Germline V CDR1 and CDR2: SQVTM, ANQGSEA. CDR3 length: 14 residues. The CDR3 DNA reads as TGCAGCGTACCCCTAGCGGGGGTTTCAGAGACCCAGTACTTC. This sequence encodes CSVPLAGVSETQYF. Using reference TRBV29-1 and TRBJ2-5 for the parts outside the CDR3, the full variable domain is SAVISQKPSRDICQRGTSLTIQCQVDSQVTMMFWYRQQPGQSLTLIATANQGSEATYESGFVIDKFPISRPNLTFSTLTVSNMSPEDSSIYLCSVPLAGVSETQYFGPGTRLLVL.

This clonotype showed up many times. This chain uses TRBV7-9 with TRBJ2-3; D is unresolved. Trimming shortened V by 4 bases and J by 1 base, and 6 bases separated the two germline ends. The CDR3 consists of 13 residues. CDR1 is SEHNR and CDR2 is FQNEAQ in the germline V gene (reference sequence). The CDR3 sequence is CASSSTRTDTQYF. CDR3 coding DNA: TGTGCCAGCAGCTCCACACGCACAGATACGCAGTATTTT. Together with reference TRBV7-9 and TRBJ2-3, the CDR3 gives the full variable domain: DTGVSQNPRHKITKRGQNVTFRCDPISEHNRLYWYRQTLGQGPEFLTYFQNEAQLEKSRLLSDRFSAERPKGSFSTLEIQRTEQGDSAMYLCASSSTRTDTQYFGPGTRLTVL.

At least ten counts were recorded for this clonotype. The chain's CDR3 is CASSLTGADIQYF. CDR3 nucleotides: TGTGCCAGCAGCTTGACAGGGGCAGACATTCAGTACTTC. The chain recombines TRBV7-3 with TRBJ2-4, with TRBD1 matching 8 bases. J gave up 8 bases and V 3 bases, and 3 bases lay outside the gene matches. CDR1 is SGHTA and CDR2 is FQGTGA in the germline V gene. The CDR3 runs 13 residues. Full variable domain (missing parts from reference TRBV7-3 and TRBJ2-4): GAGVSQTPSNKVTEKGKYVELRCDPISGHTALYWYRQSLGQGPEFLIYFQGTGAADDSGLPNDRFFAVRPEGSVSTLKIQRTERGDSAVYLCASSLTGADIQYFGAGTRLSVL.

This clonotype came up many times. The chain joins TRBV29-1 to TRBJ1-1, with D possibly being TRBD1 (5 bases). CDR3 length equals 12 residues. CDR1 is SQVTM, CDR2 ANQGSEA, per germline. Trimming took off 7 bases at V and 7 bases at J, with 16 bases between the two ends. The CDR3 DNA reads TGCAGCGCTAACCGGGCGGGGGATGAAGCTTTCTTT. It translates to CSANRAGDEAFF. The entire variable domain, with the rest obtained from reference TRBV29-1 and TRBJ1-1, is as follows: SAVISQKPSRDICQRGTSLTIQCQVDSQVTMMFWYRQQPGQSLTLIATANQGSEATYESGFVIDKFPISRPNLTFSTLTVSNMSPEDSSIYLCSANRAGDEAFFGQGTRLTVV.

This clonotype was seen at least ten times. The chain links TRBV28 to TRBJ2-2; possibly TRBD1 for D (6 bases). The CDR3 consists of 15 residues. Trimming removed 7 bases from V and 6 bases from J, with 18 bases in between. The germline CDR1 and CDR2 sequences are MDHEN and SYDVKM. CDR3 DNA sequence: TGTGCCAGCAAGGACAGCCTAACAAACGCCGGGGAGCTGTTTTTT. Its protein product is CASKDSLTNAGELFF.

This clonotype appeared many times. The chain has TRBV7-9 and TRBJ1-1; D call uncertain. The CDR3 runs to 11 residues. V shed 11 bases and J shed 2 bases, with 9 bases lying between them. Germline lookup yields CDR1 SEHNR and CDR2 FQNEAQ (reference sequence). CDR3 protein: CAGTPNTEAFF. In DNA, the CDR3 is TGTGCCGGCACGCCCAACACTGAAGCTTTCTTT.

The V gene is TRBV20-1, the J gene TRBJ1-5; D gene unclear. The CDR3 is 15 amino acids. Germline V CDR1 and CDR2: DFQATT, SNEGSKA (reference sequence). V was shortened by 3 bases and J by 2 bases, with 14 bases between the two germline ends. Here the CDR3 DNA reads TGCAGTGCTAGTGAAAGCTCTGGTCGCAATCAGCCCCAGCATTTT. Translated: CSASESSGRNQPQHF.

This clonotype was seen many times. The chain joins TRBV12-3 or TRBV12-4 to TRBJ2-5, with TRBD2 matching over 11 bases. Unmatched junction bases numbered 6, after V lost 6 bases and J lost 3 bases. CDR3 length: 15 amino acids. The chain's CDR3 is CASRKRGLAEETQYF. The CDR3 nucleotides are TGTGCCAGCAGAAAACGGGGACTAGCGGAAGAGACCCAGTACTTC.

This clonotype was recorded at least ten times. The V gene is TRBV30, the J gene TRBJ2-3; the D is unclear. V was cut by 0 bases and J by 2 bases, with 9 bases left in between. Germline V gene sequence: CDR1 GTSNPN, CDR2 SVGIG (reference sequence). CDR3 length: 14 residues. The CDR3 sequence: CAWSVKAITDTQYF. CDR3 DNA sequence: TGTGCCTGGAGTGTAAAGGCGATCACAGATACGCAGTATTTT.

Turning to this clonotype: A read error may account for a junction end that differs from germline. V and J are TRBV5-4 and TRBJ2-5; D is perhaps TRBD1 (5 bases). The CDR3 contains 16 residues. The germline gives CDR1 SGHNT, CDR2 YYREEE (reference sequence). CDR3 DNA sequence: TGTGCCAGCAGCTTGGGGCAGGGCGACCTCCAAGAGACTCAGTACTTC. This translates into CASSLGQGDLQETQYF.

This clonotype appeared many times. This rearrangement joins TRBV20-1 to TRBJ2-3; D gene unclear. The germline V gene has CDR1 DFQATT and CDR2 SNEGSKA (reference sequence). V was cut by 5 bases and J by 6 bases, with 12 bases left in between. This CDR3 spans 12 amino acids. The CDR3 is CSASVGFDTQYF. The CDR3, as DNA: TGCAGTGCTTCGGTGGGGTTTGATACGCAGTATTTT.

There are many counts of this clonotype. The V gene is TRBV7-9, the J gene TRBJ1-1; 7 positions match TRBD1. Germline-derived CDR1 and CDR2 are SEHNR and FQNEAQ (reference sequence). With V trimmed by 4 bases and J by 8 bases, 13 bases remained unmatched. This CDR3 region has 15 residues. The CDR3 region has the DNA TGTGCCAGCAGCTCCCTAGATCCAGGGGGAGTCGAAGCTTTCTTT. Encoded protein: CASSSLDPGGVEAFF. Complete variable domain (other parts from reference TRBV7-9 and TRBJ1-1): DTGVSQNPRHKITKRGQNVTFRCDPISEHNRLYWYRQTLGQGPEFLTYFQNEAQLEKSRLLSDRFSAERPKGSFSTLEIQRTEQGDSAMYLCASSSLDPGGVEAFFGQGTRLTVV.